The source of this T cell receptor (beta chain) is a study of blood T cell repertoires in COVID-19. On the study more broadly: Sample material is recorded as cDNA or gDNA derived from T cells, B-cell-depleted T cells, or PBMCs.

This clone was observed a single time. Only in-frame clones appear in the TCRdb table, and some are missing; sequencing was by immunoSEQ multiplex PCR. The table records about 130,000 clones, almost 80% of them present only once. The germline gives CDR1 SGHTA, CDR2 FQGNSA. The V end lost 3 bases, the J end lost 0 bases, and 9 bases lay between the germline ends. The CDR3 loop spans 15 amino acids. The receptor was isolated from a man between 60 and 75 years old who had recovered from COVID-19. The chain is built from TRBV7-2 and TRBJ2-1; D possibly corresponds to TRBD1 (6 bases). The source material was peripheral blood. CDR3 nucleotides: TGTGCCAGCAGCTTGACAGGCGGCTCCTACAATGAGCAGTTCTTC. It is translated as CASSLTGGSYNEQFF.